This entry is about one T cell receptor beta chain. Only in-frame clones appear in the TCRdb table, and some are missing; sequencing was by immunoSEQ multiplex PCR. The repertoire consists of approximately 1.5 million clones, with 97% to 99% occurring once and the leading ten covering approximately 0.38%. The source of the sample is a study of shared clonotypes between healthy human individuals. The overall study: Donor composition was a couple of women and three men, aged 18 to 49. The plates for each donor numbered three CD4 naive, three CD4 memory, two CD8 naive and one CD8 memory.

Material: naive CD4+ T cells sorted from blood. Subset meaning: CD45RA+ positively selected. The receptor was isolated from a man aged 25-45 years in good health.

The CDR3 DNA sequence: TGTGCCAGCAGTTACCCGAGGGATGGGGGAGTCATGAACACTGAAGCTTTCTTT. It is translated as CASSYPRDGGVMNTEAFF. The chain links TRBV11-1 to TRBJ1-1, with D tentatively TRBD1 (5 bases). V lost 6 bases to trimming and J lost 0 bases, with 23 bases between them. The CDR3 contains 18 residues. The germline gives CDR1 SGHAT, CDR2 FQDESV (reference sequence). Complete variable domain (other parts from reference TRBV11-1 and TRBJ1-1): EAEVAQSPRYKITEKSQAVAFWCDPISGHATLYWYRQILGQGPELLVQFQDESVVDDSQLPKDRFSAERLKGVDSTLKIQPAELGDSAMYLCASSYPRDGGVMNTEAFFGQGTRLTVV.